These T cell receptor beta chains were read from a single sample in a study of T-cell memory formation after mild COVID-19. MiXCR, applied by TCRdb to the 5' RACE reads, yields one record per CDR3 protein. The data show some 120,000 distinct CDR3 sequences, approximately 6.3% seen once. The source material was PBMCs or a T cell subset sorted from them (not recorded which). These receptors all stem from an adult woman who had mild COVID-19 (a few samples of this study predate the infection). Cell type and time point are not known. CDR3s include the opening cysteine and the closing phenylalanine or tryptophan. D genes are given only for firm matches. Some rows mark clone size as missing; the rest say once, few, many or name a class of expanded clone.

size,J,D,V,CDR3,DNA
few,TRBJ2-3,-,TRBV7-2,CASSLVGRGGPDTQYF,TGTGCCAGCAGCTTAGTAGGCAGGGGAGGCCCAGATACGCAGTATTTT
few,TRBJ2-6,-,TRBV20-1,CSAMQDRTGANVLTF,TGCAGTGCTATGCAGGACCGCACTGGGGCCAACGTCCTGACTTTC
few,TRBJ2-5,-,TRBV6-2/TRBV6-3,CASSYGGREETQYF,TGTGCCAGCAGTTACGGGGGGCGGGAAGAGACCCAGTACTTC
many,TRBJ2-1,TRBD2,TRBV20-1,CSAPRLAGLSYNEQFF,TGCAGTGCCCCTAGACTAGCGGGACTTTCCTACAATGAGCAGTTCTTC
many,TRBJ2-1,TRBD1,TRBV7-2,CASSLGRGNSF,TGTGCCAGCAGCTTAGGCAGGGGGAATAGTTTC
many,TRBJ2-1,TRBD1,TRBV20-1,CSALDRARSGGNEQFF,TGCAGTGCCTTGGACAGGGCCCGGTCTGGGGGAAATGAGCAGTTCTTC
few,TRBJ2-7,-,TRBV7-2,CASSLLAGTPKAEQYF,TGTGCCAGCAGCTTATTAGCAGGGACCCCTAAGGCCGAGCAGTACTTC
many,TRBJ1-1,-,TRBV7-9,CASSLGQNTEAFF,TGTGCCAGCAGCTTAGGACAGAACACTGAAGCTTTCTTT
-,TRBJ1-5,-,TRBV4-1,CASSQAQRSGVNQPQHF,TGCGCCAGCAGCCAAGCGCAAAGGTCAGGGGTCAATCAGCCCCAGCATTTT
many,TRBJ1-3,-,TRBV9,CASNAGDDSGNTIYF,TGTGCCAGCAACGCTGGGGACGACTCTGGAAACACCATATATTTT
-,TRBJ2-5,-,TRBV7-9,CAGSREETQYF,TGTGCCGGCAGCCGAGAAGAGACCCAGTACTTC
few,TRBJ2-2,-,TRBV18,CASSPGRQNTGELFF,TGTGCCAGCTCACCGGGTCGGCAGAACACCGGGGAGCTGTTTTTT
-,TRBJ2-7,-,TRBV5-1,CASSWGGAQTNEQYF,TGCGCCAGCAGCTGGGGTGGGGCGCAGACTAACGAGCAGTACTTC
many,TRBJ2-7,-,TRBV12-3/TRBV12-4,CASKKAGYGEQYF,TGTGCCAGCAAAAAAGCGGGCTATGGGGAGCAGTACTTC
-,TRBJ2-7,-,TRBV5-1,CASSLADTSYEQYF,TGCGCCAGCAGCTTAGCGGACACCTCCTACGAGCAGTACTTC
many,TRBJ1-1,TRBD1,TRBV15,CATSRGGTVANTEAFF,TGTGCCACCAGCAGAGGCGGGACAGTGGCGAACACTGAAGCTTTCTTT
many,TRBJ2-7,TRBD2,TRBV19,CASSIVREGEQYF,TGTGCCAGTAGTATCGTCAGGGAGGGCGAGCAGTACTTC
many,TRBJ1-4,-,TRBV20-1,CSPRAGLTNEKLFF,TGCAGCCCTAGGGCGGGGCTCACTAATGAAAAACTGTTTTTT
many,TRBJ2-1,TRBD2,TRBV4-3,CASSHRGLAGDEQFF,TGCGCCAGCAGCCATAGGGGACTAGCAGGAGATGAGCAGTTCTTC
many,TRBJ2-3,-,TRBV7-2,CASSPKPDTQYF,TGTGCCAGCAGCCCTAAGCCAGATACGCAGTATTTT
-,TRBJ2-1,TRBD2,TRBV7-9,CASSLASGTSGYNEQFF,TGTGCCAGCAGCTTAGCCAGCGGGACTAGCGGATACAATGAGCAGTTCTTC
few,TRBJ1-1,-,TRBV10-3,CAISESRRFTEAFF,TGTGCCATCAGTGAGTCACGGAGGTTCACTGAAGCTTTCTTT
few,TRBJ2-3,TRBD2,TRBV12-3/TRBV12-4,CASSLRATSGGADTQYF,TGTGCCAGCAGTTTAAGAGCGACTAGCGGGGGGGCAGATACGCAGTATTTT
few,TRBJ2-1,TRBD2,TRBV24-1,CATSDPTSGRNEQFF,TGTGCCACCAGTGACCCCACTAGCGGGAGGAATGAGCAGTTCTTC
few,TRBJ1-1,-,TRBV20-1,CSARDGGQNTEAFF,TGCAGTGCTAGAGACGGTGGCCAAAACACTGAAGCTTTCTTT
-,TRBJ2-3,-,TRBV9,CASSVVFSADTQYF,TGTGCCAGCAGCGTAGTGTTTTCGGCAGATACGCAGTATTTT
-,TRBJ1-5,-,TRBV29-1,CSVRGDSNQPQHF,TGCAGCGTTAGAGGAGATAGCAATCAGCCCCAGCATTTT
many,TRBJ1-1,-,TRBV6-2/TRBV6-3,CASSYGQNTEAFF,TGTGCCAGCAGTTATGGTCAAAACACTGAAGCTTTCTTT
few,TRBJ2-1,-,TRBV6-6,CASSLLNGVNEQFF,TGTGCCAGCAGCCTACTCAACGGGGTAAATGAGCAGTTCTTC
many,TRBJ2-1,-,TRBV2,CASGTYNEQFF,TGTGCCAGCGGGACCTACAATGAGCAGTTCTTC
-,TRBJ2-1,TRBD2,TRBV7-3,CASSLSGGPEQFF,TGTGCCAGCAGCTTAAGCGGGGGGCCTGAGCAGTTCTTC
many,TRBJ2-3,-,TRBV11-2,CASSLGLLYTDTQYF,TGTGCCAGCAGCTTAGGTCTTTTATACACAGATACGCAGTATTTT